This TCR beta chain is from a study of control samples from healthy donors and cancer patients. Germline CDR1 reads LNHDA; CDR2 reads SQIVND (reference sequence). V lost 1 base to trimming and J lost 1 base, with 7 bases between them. This CDR3 is 14 amino acids long. Profiled with immunoSEQ multiplex PCR; TCRdb holds only in-frame clones, not every one. The table records roughly 76,000 clones, roughly 94% of them present only once. The specimen was blood. V and J are TRBV19 and TRBJ2-5, with D maybe TRBD2 (5 bases). The TCR comes from a woman aged 40 to 50 in good health. The CDR3 DNA is TGTGCCAGTAGTATAGGAGGACTCCAAGAGACCCAGTACTTC. It is translated as CASSIGGLQETQYF. The whole variable domain, remainder taken from reference TRBV19 and TRBJ2-5, is DGGITQSPKYLFRKEGQNVTLSCEQNLNHDAMYWYRQDPGQGLRLIYYSQIVNDFQKGDIAEGYSVSREKKESFPLTVTSAQKNPTAFYLCASSIGGLQETQYFGPGTRLLVL.